The entry below gives a single TCR beta chain sequence along with its context. Its target is unknown. The sample comes from a study of graft-versus-host responses after intestinal transplantation. About the research overall: Recipients were all induced with anti-thymocyte globulin, then given tacrolimus and steroids for around three years. Overall study results and limits: GvH clones occurred in recipient marrow; some first appeared in ileum or blood.

Trimming shortened V by 4 bases and J by 6 bases, and 16 bases separated the two germline ends. This CDR3 has 15 amino acids. Looked up from germline, CDR1 is SGDLS and CDR2 is YYNGEE. Clones were read by immunoSEQ multiplex PCR, and TCRdb kept only the in-frame ones, dropping some. The sample records about 70,000 clones, less than 95% being singletons. The receptor comes from a human donor who received an intestinal transplant. The sequencing here drew on unstimulated CD8+ T cells sorted from spleen or lymph node cells, taken before intestinal transplant. The chain uses TRBV9 and TRBJ2-2, with D possibly being TRBD2 (7 bases). CDR3 DNA: TGTGCCAGCAGCCAAGGGGGGGGCCGGGCCGGGGAGCTGTTTTTT. As protein: CASSQGGGRAGELFF.